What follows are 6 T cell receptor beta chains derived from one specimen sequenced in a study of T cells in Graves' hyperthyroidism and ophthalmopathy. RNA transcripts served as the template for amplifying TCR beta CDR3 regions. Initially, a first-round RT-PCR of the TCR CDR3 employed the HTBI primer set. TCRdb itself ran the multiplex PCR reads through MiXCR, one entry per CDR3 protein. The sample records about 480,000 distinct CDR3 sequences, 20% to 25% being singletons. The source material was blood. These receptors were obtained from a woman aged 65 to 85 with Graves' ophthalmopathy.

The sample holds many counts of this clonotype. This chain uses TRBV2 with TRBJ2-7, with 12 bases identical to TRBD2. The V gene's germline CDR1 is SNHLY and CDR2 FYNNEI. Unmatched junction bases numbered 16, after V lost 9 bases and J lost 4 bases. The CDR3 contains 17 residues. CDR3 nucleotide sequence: TGTGCCAGTACTCTGCGTACTGGGACTAGCGGGTTGTACGAGCAGTACTTC. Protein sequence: CASTLRTGTSGLYEQYF.

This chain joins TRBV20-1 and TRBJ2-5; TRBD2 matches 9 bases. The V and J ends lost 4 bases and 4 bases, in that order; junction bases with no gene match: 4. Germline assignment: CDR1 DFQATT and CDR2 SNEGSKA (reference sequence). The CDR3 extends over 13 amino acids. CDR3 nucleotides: TGCAGTGCTAAAGGACTAGCGATAGAGACCCAGTACTTC. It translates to CSAKGLAIETQYF.

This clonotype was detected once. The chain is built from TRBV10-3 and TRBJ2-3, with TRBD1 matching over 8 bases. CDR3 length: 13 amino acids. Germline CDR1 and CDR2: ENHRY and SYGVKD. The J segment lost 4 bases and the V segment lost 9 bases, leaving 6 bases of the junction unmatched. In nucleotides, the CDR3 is TGTGCCATACGACAGGGGAACCCAGATACGCAGTATTTT. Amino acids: CAIRQGNPDTQYF.

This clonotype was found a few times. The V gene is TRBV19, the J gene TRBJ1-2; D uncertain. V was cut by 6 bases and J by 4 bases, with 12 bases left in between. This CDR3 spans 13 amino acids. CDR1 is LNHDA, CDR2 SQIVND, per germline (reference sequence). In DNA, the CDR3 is TGTGCCAGTAGAGGGCGCTTAACCTATGGCTACACCTTC. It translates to CASRGRLTYGYTF.

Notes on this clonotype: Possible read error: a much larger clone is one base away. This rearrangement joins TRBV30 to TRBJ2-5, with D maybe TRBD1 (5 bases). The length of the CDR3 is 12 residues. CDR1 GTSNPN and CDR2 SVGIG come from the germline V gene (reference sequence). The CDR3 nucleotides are TGTACTTGGGGCAGGGACCAAGAGACCCAGTACTTC. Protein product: CTWGRDQETQYF.

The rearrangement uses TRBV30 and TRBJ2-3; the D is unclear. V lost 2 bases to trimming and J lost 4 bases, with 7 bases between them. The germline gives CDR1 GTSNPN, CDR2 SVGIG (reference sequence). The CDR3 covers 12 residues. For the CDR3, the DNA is TGTGCCTGGAGTCTGGGGTCAGATACGCAGTATTTT. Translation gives CAWSLGSDTQYF.